This T cell receptor beta chain emerged from a study of cytomegalovirus exposure and HLA in healthy donors. Study-level points and caveats: The tendency of first-cohort TCR clusters to co-occur in the 120 validation repertoires was the finding of a later analysis. The authors enumerated roughly 180 TCR beta chains as linked to cytomegalovirus.

Data came from immunoSEQ multiplex PCR; TCRdb stores just in-frame clones and leaves some out. The sample records around 70,000 clones, 94% being singletons. About this clone: Its cognate antigen is unknown.

The CDR3 length is 14 residues. CDR1 and CDR2 from the germline V gene are ENHRY and SYGVKD. With 0 bases removed from V and 4 bases from J, the gap between germline ends came to 9 bases. The source of this sequence is a man aged 18 to 30 in good health and CMV-seropositive. Sequencing input: PBMCs. The rearrangement uses TRBV10-3 and TRBJ1-2; D remains unclear. This chain's CDR3 is CAISESEAVYGYTF. Here the CDR3 DNA reads TGTGCCATCAGTGAGTCGGAAGCGGTCTATGGCTACACCTTC.